Presented here are 17 T cell receptor beta chains from one specimen sequenced in a study of shared clonotypes between healthy human individuals. Method: immunoSEQ multiplex PCR; TCRdb's copy keeps in-frame clones and lacks some. The sample has 2 million to 2.5 million clones, nearly 97% seen once. The sequenced sample was naive CD4+ T cells sorted from blood. Specified subset: CD45RA+ positively selected. The receptor set was obtained from a man aged 18-30 years in good health.

The V call is TRBV6-6, the J call TRBJ1-4; no reliable D call. V was shortened by 3 bases and J by 7 bases, with 18 bases between the two germline ends. The CDR3 contains 16 residues. Germline V lookup: CDR1 MNHNY, CDR2 SVGAGI (reference sequence). CDR3 loop: CASSYFRSAGSEKLFF. Here the CDR3 DNA reads TGTGCCAGCAGTTATTTTCGGAGCGCAGGTAGTGAAAAACTGTTTTTT.

The chain has TRBV10-2 and TRBJ1-5; D gene uncertain. The CDR3 contains 15 residues. Trimming cost V 3 bases and J 5 bases, with 14 bases left between them. The germline gives CDR1 WSHSY, CDR2 SAAADI. The CDR3 coding sequence is TGCGCCAGCAGTGAACTGAAAGACGGTTATCAGCCCCAGCATTTT. As protein: CASSELKDGYQPQHF.

V gene TRBV27 combines with J gene TRBJ2-7; 9 nucleotides agree with TRBD1. CDR1 and CDR2 (germline): MNHEY, SMNVEV (reference sequence). The CDR3 spans 14 residues. After removal of 3 bases from V and 6 bases from J, the junction contained 6 bases not matched to a gene. Here the CDR3 DNA reads TGTGCCAGCAGTTTCGGGACAGGGTTCGGCGAGCAGTACTTC. Amino acid sequence: CASSFGTGFGEQYF.

The J gene is TRBJ1-1, the V gene TRBV7-2; D remains unclear. Germline CDR1 reads SGHTA; CDR2 reads FQGNSA. The CDR3 runs to 14 residues. V shed 6 bases and J shed 3 bases, with 14 bases lying between them. CDR3 bases: TGTGCCAGCAGTCAAGACGGGTGGGACACTGAAGCTTTCTTT. Translation: CASSQDGWDTEAFF.

This chain joins TRBV5-6 and TRBJ1-1; a possible D gene is TRBD1 (5 bases). The CDR3 runs to 16 residues. Germline CDR1 SGHDT, CDR2 YYEEEE. Between the trimmed V and J ends, which lost 0 bases and 1 base, there was a span of 13 bases. The CDR3 region is CASSLVLGEGNTEAFF. The CDR3 DNA follows: TGTGCCAGCAGCTTGGTTCTAGGGGAGGGGAACACTGAAGCTTTCTTT.

J is TRBJ1-2 and V is TRBV28; D ambiguous. The ends were cut back, 7 bases at V and 4 bases at J, with 13 bases in the middle. The CDR3 is made up of 13 amino acids. Germline-derived CDR1 and CDR2 are MDHEN and SYDVKM. CDR3 DNA sequence: TGTGCCAGCAACGACCACCAACCCTATGGCTACACCTTC. This codes for CASNDHQPYGYTF.

The sample holds a few counts of this clone. V and J are TRBV18 and TRBJ1-6; possible D gene TRBD1, 6 bases. From germline, CDR1 is KGHSH and CDR2 LQKENI. The CDR3 is 15 amino acids. The germline V and J ends were trimmed by 3 bases and 7 bases, with 13 bases remaining between them. CDR3 sequence: CASSPYRDKNSPLHF. CDR3 nucleotide sequence: TGTGCCAGCTCACCCTATCGGGACAAAAATTCACCCCTCCACTTT.

About this clone itself: One end of the junction does not line up with germline, which may come from a read error. The chain has TRBV7-7 and TRBJ2-2; 12 bases align to TRBD2. The CDR3 spans 17 residues. Germline CDR1 SSHAT, CDR2 FNYEAQ (reference sequence). The CDR3 loop is CASSLATSGGNTGELFF. The DNA for the CDR3 is TGTGCTAGCAGCTTAGCGACTAGCGGGGGAAACACCGGGGAGCTGTTTTTT.

The chain employs TRBV30 and TRBJ2-1, with 7 bases fitting TRBD1. Germline V lookup: CDR1 GTSNPN, CDR2 SVGIG (reference sequence). Losses at the gene ends were 1 base for V and 10 bases for J; bases not matched to a gene: 7. The CDR3 contains 13 residues. CDR3 in DNA: TGTGCCTGGAGTGCCCCCCCGGACAGGGAGCAGTTCTTC. Translation: CAWSAPPDREQFF.

In regard to this clone: This specimen includes other DNA sequences encoding the same CDR3. DNA of the CDR3: TGTGCCAGCAGCTTAACGAAGTCGACAGATACGCAGTATTTT. Encoded protein: CASSLTKSTDTQYF. The V and J genes are TRBV7-9 and TRBJ2-3; no clear D gene. Germline V gives CDR1 SEHNR, CDR2 FQNEAQ (reference sequence). The V end lost 2 bases, the J end lost 3 bases, and 9 bases lay between the germline ends. CDR3 length: 14 residues.

The chain couples TRBV5-1 to TRBJ2-3; D is possibly TRBD1 or TRBD2 (6 bases each). This CDR3 spans 14 amino acids. The V end was cut by 0 bases, the J end by 6 bases, with 11 bases between. In germline, CDR1 is SGHRS, CDR2 YFSETQ. CDR3 in DNA: TGCGCCAGCAGCTTGGCGGGGGCTTGGGATACGCAGTATTTT. This translates into CASSLAGAWDTQYF.

The chain couples TRBV2 to TRBJ2-3; unclear D gene. The ends were cut back, 6 bases at V and 0 bases at J, with 7 bases in the middle. Per germline, CDR1 SNHLY and CDR2 FYNNEI. The CDR3 has 13 residues. CDR3: CASRQTSTDTQYF. The CDR3 DNA follows: TGTGCCAGCAGGCAGACTAGCACAGATACGCAGTATTTT. Full variable domain (rest looked up from reference TRBV2 and TRBJ2-3): EPEVTQTPSHQVTQMGQEVILRCVPISNHLYFYWYRQILGQKVEFLVSFYNNEISEKSEIFDDQFSVERPDGSNFTLKIRSTKLEDSAMYFCASRQTSTDTQYFGPGTRLTVL.

As for this clone: The sample carries other DNA sequences with the same CDR3. This chain connects TRBV6-6 to TRBJ1-2; maybe TRBD1 (5 bases). The germline gives CDR1 MNHNY, CDR2 SVGAGI (reference sequence). The CDR3 totals 13 residues. V gave up 2 bases and J gave up 2 bases, with 6 bases separating them. The CDR3 here is CASSYRDNYGYTF. In DNA form, the CDR3 reads TGTGCCAGCAGTTACAGGGACAACTATGGCTACACCTTC.

This rearrangement joins TRBV5-6 to TRBJ2-5; D uncertain. V was pared by 0 bases and J by 2 bases, with 5 bases between. Germline values: CDR1 SGHDT, CDR2 YYEEEE. The CDR3 consists of 13 residues. CDR3 sequence reads: CASSLATQETQYF. The CDR3 region has the DNA TGTGCCAGCAGCTTGGCGACGCAAGAGACCCAGTACTTC.

About this clone itself: This sample includes further DNA sequences coding for the same CDR3. The chain has TRBV6-1 and TRBJ1-6; D is unclear. V was clipped by 1 base and J by 7 bases, with 5 bases between them. The CDR3 loop spans 13 amino acids. Germline V gene data show CDR1 as MNHNS and CDR2 as SASEGT. The CDR3 nucleotides read TGTGCCAGCAGTGAAGGGAGCAATTCACCCCTCCACTTT. Its protein is CASSEGSNSPLHF.

This chain's CDR3 is CSGNRVQETQYF. In nucleotides, the CDR3 is TGCAGCGGCAACAGGGTGCAAGAGACCCAGTACTTC. The V gene is TRBV29-1, the J gene TRBJ2-5; weak D call: TRBD1 (6 bases). The germline gives CDR1 SQVTM, CDR2 ANQGSEA. There are 12 residues in the CDR3. Trimming took 7 bases from V and 2 from J, leaving 11 bases between them.

This chain connects TRBV11-3 to TRBJ2-2, with TRBD1 matching over 7 bases. The length of the CDR3 is 13 residues. Germline CDR1 is SGHNT and CDR2 is YENEEA. V trimming: 5 bases; J trimming: 6 bases; junction bases outside the gene matches: 3. The CDR3 reads CASSPTGSGELFF. DNA of the CDR3: TGTGCCAGCAGCCCGACAGGGTCCGGGGAGCTGTTTTTT.